These 15 T cell receptor beta chains were sequenced from one sample in a study of OX40 agonist ivuxolimab in advanced cancers. Produced via immunoSEQ multiplex PCR; TCRdb's table is partial and in-frame only. This sample has 90,000 to 120,000 clones, with approximately 90% found just once. The sample was CD4+ or CD8+ T cells sorted from blood, taken in a trial of the OX40 agonist ivuxolimab. These receptors were taken from an adult with an advanced solid tumor such as melanoma, head and neck, liver or kidney cancer.

The V gene is TRBV5-1, the J gene TRBJ2-2; TRBD2 aligns across 13 bases. Germline V gene data show CDR1 as SGHRS and CDR2 as YFSETQ. With V trimmed by 7 bases and J by 1 base, 1 base remained unmatched. The CDR3 totals 15 residues. In DNA form, the CDR3 reads TGCGCCAGCCGACTAGCGGGAGGGAACACCGGGGAGCTGTTTTTT. Protein: CASRLAGGNTGELFF.

This clone came up once. The chain couples TRBV18 to TRBJ1-1, with D perhaps matching TRBD1 (5 bases). Germline V gene data show CDR1 as KGHSH and CDR2 as LQKENI. Trimming took 2 bases from V and 9 from J, leaving 10 bases between them. The CDR3 covers 12 residues. The CDR3 DNA follows: TGTGCCAGCTCACCAGGGGGAGTCCAAGCTTTCTTT. It translates to CASSPGGVQAFF. Full variable domain (rest looked up from reference TRBV18 and TRBJ1-1): NAGVMQNPRHLVRRRGQEARLRCSPMKGHSHVYWYRQLPEEGLKFMVYLQKENIIDESGMPKERFSAEFPKEGPSILRIQQVVRGDSAAYFCASSPGGVQAFFGQGTRLTVV.

A single count supports this clone. The V gene is TRBV5-1, the J gene TRBJ2-6; tentatively, D is TRBD2 (6 bases). The CDR3 contains 18 residues. The germline V gene encodes CDR1 SGHRS and CDR2 YFSETQ. V was clipped by 3 bases and J by 0 bases, with 16 bases between them. The CDR3 nucleotides are TGCGCCAGCAGCTCGACCGGGACTGTACTCTCTGGGGCCAACGTCCTGACTTTC. Translation gives CASSSTGTVLSGANVLTF.

A remark on this clone: Other DNA sequences in this specimen translate into the identical CDR3. The gene calls are TRBV19 and TRBJ2-5, with D possibly TRBD2 on 7 matching bases. Looked up from germline, CDR1 is LNHDA and CDR2 is SQIVND (reference sequence). The ends were cut back, 5 bases at V and 1 base at J, with 14 bases in the middle. CDR3 length equals 15 residues. CDR3 nucleotide sequence: TGTGCCAGTAGTCTTAGGGGGGGGGTCCAAGAGACCCAGTACTTC. Translated: CASSLRGGVQETQYF.

The chain recombines TRBV18 with TRBJ2-1, with 8 bases lining up with TRBD2. The CDR3 has 16 amino acids. Trimming at V came to 3 bases and at J to 5 bases, leaving 9 bases not matched to a gene. From germline, CDR1 is KGHSH and CDR2 LQKENI. The CDR3 loop is CASSPPVGGRNNEQFF. CDR3 DNA sequence: TGTGCCAGCTCACCCCCTGTCGGCGGGAGGAACAATGAGCAGTTCTTC. Full variable domain (outside the CDR3, taken from reference TRBV18 and TRBJ2-1): NAGVMQNPRHLVRRRGQEARLRCSPMKGHSHVYWYRQLPEEGLKFMVYLQKENIIDESGMPKERFSAEFPKEGPSILRIQQVVRGDSAAYFCASSPPVGGRNNEQFFGPGTRLTVL.

This clone appeared a few times. This chain joins TRBV4-3 and TRBJ1-1; D remains ambiguous. Trimming cost V 0 bases and J 0 bases, with 14 bases left between them. Germline lookup yields CDR1 LGHNA and CDR2 YSLEER. The length of the CDR3 is 17 residues. CDR3 sequence (DNA): TGCGCCAGCAGCCAAGATGTACGAGCTAGCATGAACACTGAAGCTTTCTTT. This codes for CASSQDVRASMNTEAFF.

This rearrangement joins TRBV6-4 to TRBJ2-7; 13 nucleotides match TRBD2. Unmatched junction bases numbered 15, after V lost 6 bases and J lost 4 bases. This CDR3 has 18 residues. The germline gives CDR1 MRHNA, CDR2 SNTAGT. CDR3 region: CASSAISGTSGIKYEQYF. The CDR3 coding sequence is TGTGCCAGCAGCGCTATCTCCGGGACTAGCGGGATTAAGTACGAGCAGTACTTC.

J is TRBJ2-3 and V is TRBV7-3, with D perhaps matching TRBD1 or TRBD2 (5 bases each). The V and J ends lost 5 bases and 0 bases respectively, with 12 bases between them. The CDR3 has 15 amino acids. The germline V gene has CDR1 SGHTA and CDR2 FQGTGA. The CDR3 protein is CASSPGTGSTDTQYF. CDR3 DNA: TGTGCCAGCAGCCCGGGGACGGGGAGCACAGATACGCAGTATTTT.

This chain uses TRBV10-3 with TRBJ2-7; D is possibly TRBD1 (7 bases). The germline V gene has CDR1 ENHRY and CDR2 SYGVKD. Trimming cost V 8 bases and J 3 bases, with 11 bases left between them. The CDR3 is 12 residues long. In DNA, the CDR3 is TGTGCCATCGGGGGGACAGTCTACGAGCAGTACTTC. It codes for CAIGGTVYEQYF.

This chain uses TRBV7-2 with TRBJ1-2; D uncertain. The CDR3 is 13 amino acids. V lost 3 bases and J lost 5, with 10 bases in between. The germline V gene encodes CDR1 SGHTA and CDR2 FQGNSA. Here the CDR3 reads CASSFGRTYGYTF. The CDR3 DNA reads as TGTGCCAGCAGCTTCGGACGGACGTATGGCTACACCTTC.

This clone was seen a handful of times. This chain uses TRBV9 with TRBJ2-7; no reliable D call. The CDR3 extends over 14 amino acids. CDR1 is SGDLS and CDR2 is YYNGEE in the germline V gene. V was pared by 0 bases and J by 0 bases, with 7 bases between. The CDR3 here is CASSVGPLSYEQYF. CDR3 coding DNA: TGTGCCAGCAGCGTAGGCCCCCTCTCCTACGAGCAGTACTTC.

The chain recombines TRBV7-7 with TRBJ2-5, with D perhaps TRBD2 (7 bases). There are 14 residues in the CDR3. Germline V gene lookup returns CDR1 SSHAT and CDR2 FNYEAQ (reference sequence). Trimming removed 3 bases from V and 5 bases from J, with 13 bases in between. CDR3 coding DNA: TGTGCCAGCAGCTTTGGGGGGGCGCGGGAGACCCAGTACTTC. Translation gives CASSFGGARETQYF.

The chain uses TRBV10-3 and TRBJ2-3; D is unclear. CDR1 is ENHRY and CDR2 is SYGVKD in the germline V gene. The CDR3 sequence is 14 residues long. Trimming removed 3 bases from V and 5 bases from J, with 12 bases in between. CDR3 nucleotides: TGTGCCATCAGTGATTTAAACGCCGTAGATACGCAGTATTTT. Translated, it gives CAISDLNAVDTQYF.

The rearrangement links TRBV5-1 to TRBJ2-5; D ambiguous. The CDR3 runs to 13 residues. CDR1 is SGHRS and CDR2 is YFSETQ in the germline V gene. V was cut by 5 bases and J by 0 bases, with 8 bases left in between. The CDR3 nucleotides read TGCGCCAGCAGGCAGGATAACCAAGAGACCCAGTACTTC. Encoded protein: CASRQDNQETQYF.

The CDR3 nucleotides are TGTGCCAGCAGCGACAGCATGGGCAACTATGGCTACACCTTC. Translation: CASSDSMGNYGYTF. The J gene is TRBJ1-2, the V gene TRBV2, with a tentative D call TRBD1 (5 bases). Deletions cut 6 bases from V and 2 bases from J, with 13 bases between. CDR1 and CDR2 (germline): SNHLY, FYNNEI. CDR3 length: 14 residues.